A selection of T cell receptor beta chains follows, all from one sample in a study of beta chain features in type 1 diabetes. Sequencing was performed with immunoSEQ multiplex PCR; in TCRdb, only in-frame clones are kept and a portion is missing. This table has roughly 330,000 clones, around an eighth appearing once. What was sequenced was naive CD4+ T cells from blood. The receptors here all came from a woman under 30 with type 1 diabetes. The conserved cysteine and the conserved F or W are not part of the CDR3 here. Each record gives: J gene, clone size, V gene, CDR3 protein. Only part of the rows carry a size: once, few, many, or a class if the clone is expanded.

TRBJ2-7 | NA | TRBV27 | ASSLYGKSSYEQY
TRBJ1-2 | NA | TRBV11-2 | ASSLDGTVLGGYT
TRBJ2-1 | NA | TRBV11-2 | ASSSGLNAYNEQF
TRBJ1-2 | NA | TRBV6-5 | ASSYGGTGRDGYT
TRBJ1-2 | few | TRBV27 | ASSPGDRGLRGYT
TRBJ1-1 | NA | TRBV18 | ASSPPMTTNTEAF
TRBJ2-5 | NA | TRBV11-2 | ASSLDRETQY
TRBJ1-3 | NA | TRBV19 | ASTEGATGNTIY
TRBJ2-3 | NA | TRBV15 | ATSIRTSGTRPSTDTQY
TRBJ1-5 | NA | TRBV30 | AWSSWDRGRDQPQH
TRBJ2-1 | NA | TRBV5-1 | ASSSSGSYNEQF
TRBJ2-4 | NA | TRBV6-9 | ASGAREDIQY
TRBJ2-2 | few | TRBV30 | AWSNSAGELF
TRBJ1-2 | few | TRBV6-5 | ASSYEGQGYGYT
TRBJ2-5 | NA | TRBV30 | AWSNPPGTQY
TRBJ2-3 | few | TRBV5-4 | ASSSGLGGTDTQY
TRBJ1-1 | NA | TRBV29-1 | SVASPDKHTEAF
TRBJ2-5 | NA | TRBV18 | ASSPRLADQETQY
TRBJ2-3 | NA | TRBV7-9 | ASSPSGRAQADTQY
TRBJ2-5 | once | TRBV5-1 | ASSFGQGGGETQY
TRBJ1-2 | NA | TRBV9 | ASSVGITTGSNYGYT
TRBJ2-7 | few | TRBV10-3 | AISDPGLAAYEQY
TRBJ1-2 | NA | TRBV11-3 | ASSLEQGRRYT
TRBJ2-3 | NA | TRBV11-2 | ASSFRETDTQY
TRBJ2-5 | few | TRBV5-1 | ASSLGGTEGETQY
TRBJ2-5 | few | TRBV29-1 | SVERQGIQTQY
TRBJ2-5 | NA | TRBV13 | ASSLSGRETQY
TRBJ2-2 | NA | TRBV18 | ASSPQDTANTGELF
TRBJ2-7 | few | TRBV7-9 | ASSTGIYEQY
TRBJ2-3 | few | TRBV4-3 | ASSQDGGRTDTQY
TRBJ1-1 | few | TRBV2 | ASTARASKAF
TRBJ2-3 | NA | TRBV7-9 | ASSLDRATDTQY
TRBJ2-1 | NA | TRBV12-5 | ASGLSAGARRVNHNEQF
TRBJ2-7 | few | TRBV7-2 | ASSLTSGRQY
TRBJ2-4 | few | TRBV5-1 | ASSSGLAGSSEAKNIQY
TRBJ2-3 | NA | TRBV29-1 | SVPLGGSTDTQY